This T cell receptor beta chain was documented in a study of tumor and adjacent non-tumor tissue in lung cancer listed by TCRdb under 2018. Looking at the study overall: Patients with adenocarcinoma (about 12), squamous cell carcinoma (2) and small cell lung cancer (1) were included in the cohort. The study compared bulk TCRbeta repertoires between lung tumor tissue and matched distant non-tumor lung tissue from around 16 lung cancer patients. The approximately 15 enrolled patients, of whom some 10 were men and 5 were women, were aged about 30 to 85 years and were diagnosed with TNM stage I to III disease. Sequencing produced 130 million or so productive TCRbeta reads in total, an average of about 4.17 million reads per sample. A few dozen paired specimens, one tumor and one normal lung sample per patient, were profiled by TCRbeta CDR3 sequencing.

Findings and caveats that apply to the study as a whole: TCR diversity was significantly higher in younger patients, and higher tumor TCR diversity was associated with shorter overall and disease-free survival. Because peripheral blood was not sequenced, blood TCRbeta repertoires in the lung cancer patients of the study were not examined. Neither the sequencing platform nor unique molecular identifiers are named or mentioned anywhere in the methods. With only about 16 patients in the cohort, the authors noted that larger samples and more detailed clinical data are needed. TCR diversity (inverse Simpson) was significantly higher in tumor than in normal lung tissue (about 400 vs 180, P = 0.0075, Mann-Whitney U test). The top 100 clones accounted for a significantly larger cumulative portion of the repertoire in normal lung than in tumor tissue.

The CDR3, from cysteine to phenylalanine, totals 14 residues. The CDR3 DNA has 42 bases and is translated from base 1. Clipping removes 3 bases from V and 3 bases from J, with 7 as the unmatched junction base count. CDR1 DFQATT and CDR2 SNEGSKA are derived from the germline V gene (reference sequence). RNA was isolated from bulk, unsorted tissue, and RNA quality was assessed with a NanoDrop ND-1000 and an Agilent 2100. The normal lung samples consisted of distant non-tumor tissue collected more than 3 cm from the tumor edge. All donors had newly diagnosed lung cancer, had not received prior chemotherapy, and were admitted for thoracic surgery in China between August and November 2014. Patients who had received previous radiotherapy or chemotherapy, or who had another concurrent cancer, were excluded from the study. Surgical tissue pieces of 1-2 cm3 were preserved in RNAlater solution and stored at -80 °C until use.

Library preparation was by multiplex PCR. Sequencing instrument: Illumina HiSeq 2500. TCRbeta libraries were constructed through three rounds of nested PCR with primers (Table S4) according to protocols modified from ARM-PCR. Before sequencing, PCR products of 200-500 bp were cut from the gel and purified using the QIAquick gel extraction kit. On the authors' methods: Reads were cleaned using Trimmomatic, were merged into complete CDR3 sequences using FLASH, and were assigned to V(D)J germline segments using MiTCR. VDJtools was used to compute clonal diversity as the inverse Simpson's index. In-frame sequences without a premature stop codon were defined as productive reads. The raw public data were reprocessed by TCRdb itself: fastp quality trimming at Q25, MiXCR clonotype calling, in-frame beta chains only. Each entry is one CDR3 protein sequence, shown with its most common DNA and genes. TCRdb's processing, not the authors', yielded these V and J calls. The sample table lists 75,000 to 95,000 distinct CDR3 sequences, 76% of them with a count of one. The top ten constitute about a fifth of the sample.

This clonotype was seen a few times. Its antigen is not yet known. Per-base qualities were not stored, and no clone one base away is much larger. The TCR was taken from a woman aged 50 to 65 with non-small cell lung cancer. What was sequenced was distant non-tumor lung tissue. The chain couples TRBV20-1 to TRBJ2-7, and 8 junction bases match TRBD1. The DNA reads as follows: TGCAGTGCTAGTTTGGGACAGGATATCTACGAGCAGTACTTC. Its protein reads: CSASLGQDIYEQYF.